The subject of this entry is one TCR beta chain. The antigen is not known. Sequencing was performed with immunoSEQ multiplex PCR; in TCRdb, only in-frame clones are kept and a portion is missing. The repertoire holds 28,000 or so clones, with over 80% as singletons. These data originate in a study of neoadjuvant nivolumab and ipilimumab in lung cancer. Study-wide results and caveats: Pretherapy blood TCR richness correlated positively with resected tumor richness.

CDR3 length equals 17 residues. Germline V gene data show CDR1 as MDHEN and CDR2 as SYDVKM. Trimming cost V 5 bases and J 6 bases; bases outside gene matches: 12. Here the sequenced sample was tumor tissue, taken after neoadjuvant nivolumab, alone or with ipilimumab, at or shortly before surgery. The rearrangement uses TRBV28 and TRBJ2-7; 14 bases agree with TRBD2. The TCR was taken from an adult with non-small cell lung cancer. The CDR3, as DNA: TGTGCCAGCAGTACGCTCCGGGGACTAGCGGGAGATGGCGAGCAGTACTTC. Protein: CASSTLRGLAGDGEQYF. Based on the CDR3 plus reference TRBV28 and TRBJ2-7, the full variable domain is DVKVTQSSRYLVKRTGEKVFLECVQDMDHENMFWYRQDPGLGLRLIYFSYDVKMKEKGDIPEGYSVSREKKERFSLILESASTNQTSMYLCASSTLRGLAGDGEQYFGPGTRLTVT.